Given below is one TCR beta chain in context. Produced via immunoSEQ multiplex PCR; TCRdb's table is partial and in-frame only. The data hold about 210,000 clones, with about 83% observed a single time. The data were obtained in a study of blood T cell repertoires in COVID-19. The wider study: Samples came from the United States, Italy and Spain, spanning acute and convalescent COVID-19. Sample material is recorded as cDNA or gDNA derived from T cells, B-cell-depleted T cells, or PBMCs.

Trimming removed 1 base from V and 5 bases from J, with 12 bases in between. The CDR3 spans 15 residues. The V gene's germline CDR1 is LNHDA and CDR2 SQIVND (reference sequence). The sequence was collected from a woman in her 40s with active or convalescent COVID-19. The chain carries TRBV19 and TRBJ2-1; D perhaps matches TRBD2 (5 bases). The specimen sequenced was peripheral blood. The CDR3 nucleotides are TGTGCCAGTAGTATAGTCCCCAACGGGAACAATGAGCAGTTCTTC. Translation: CASSIVPNGNNEQFF.